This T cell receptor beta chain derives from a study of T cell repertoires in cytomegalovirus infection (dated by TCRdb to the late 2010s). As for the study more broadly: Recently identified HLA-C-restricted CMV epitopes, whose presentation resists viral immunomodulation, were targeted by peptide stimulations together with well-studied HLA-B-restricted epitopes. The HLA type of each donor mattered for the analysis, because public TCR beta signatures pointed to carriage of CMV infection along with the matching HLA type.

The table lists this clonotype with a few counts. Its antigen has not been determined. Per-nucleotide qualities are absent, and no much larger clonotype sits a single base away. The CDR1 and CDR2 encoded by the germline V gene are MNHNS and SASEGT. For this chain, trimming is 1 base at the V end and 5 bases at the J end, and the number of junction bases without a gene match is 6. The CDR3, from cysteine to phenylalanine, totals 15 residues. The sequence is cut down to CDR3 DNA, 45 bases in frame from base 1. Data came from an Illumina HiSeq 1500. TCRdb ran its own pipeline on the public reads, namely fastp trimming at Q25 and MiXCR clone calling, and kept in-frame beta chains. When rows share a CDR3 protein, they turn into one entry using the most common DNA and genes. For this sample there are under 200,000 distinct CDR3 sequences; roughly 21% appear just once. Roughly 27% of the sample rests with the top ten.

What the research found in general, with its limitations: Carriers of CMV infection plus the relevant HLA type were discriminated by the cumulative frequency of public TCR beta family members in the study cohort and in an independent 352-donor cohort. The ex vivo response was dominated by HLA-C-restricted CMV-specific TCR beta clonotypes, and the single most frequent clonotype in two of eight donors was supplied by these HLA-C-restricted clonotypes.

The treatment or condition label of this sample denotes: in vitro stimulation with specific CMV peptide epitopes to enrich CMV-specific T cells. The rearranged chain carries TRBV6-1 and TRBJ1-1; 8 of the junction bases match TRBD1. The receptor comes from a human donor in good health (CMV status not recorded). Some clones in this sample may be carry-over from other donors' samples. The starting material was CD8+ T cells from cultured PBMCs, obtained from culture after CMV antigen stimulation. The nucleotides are TGTGCCAGCAGTGAAGGGGGACAGGCTTATACTGAAGCTTTCTTT. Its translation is CASSEGGQAYTEAFF.